Shown below are 16 T cell receptor beta chains from a single sample sequenced in a study of T cell repertoires in cytomegalovirus infection. MiXCR, run by TCRdb on the reads, gives a single entry per CDR3 protein. The sample holds about 530,000 distinct CDR3 sequences, 26% seen once. The sequenced sample consisted of PBMCs. These receptors came from a human donor in good health (CMV status not recorded). Some clones in this sample may be carry-over from other donors' samples.

This clonotype was observed a few times. The chain is built from TRBV7-9 and TRBJ2-2; the match to TRBD2 covers 16 bases. J lost 0 bases, V lost 5 bases, and 6 bases had no gene match. Germline CDR1 SEHNR, CDR2 FQNEAQ (reference sequence). This CDR3 is 19 amino acids long. DNA for the CDR3: TGTGCCAGCAGCCCGGGACTAGCGGGAGGGACCGCGAACACCGGGGAGCTGTTTTTT. Translated, it gives CASSPGLAGGTANTGELFF. Full variable domain (rest looked up from reference TRBV7-9 and TRBJ2-2): DTGVSQNPRHKITKRGQNVTFRCDPISEHNRLYWYRQTLGQGPEFLTYFQNEAQLEKSRLLSDRFSAERPKGSFSTLEIQRTEQGDSAMYLCASSPGLAGGTANTGELFFGEGSRLTVL.

This clonotype was detected many times. V is TRBV4-1 and J is TRBJ1-4; 7 bases fit TRBD1. V lost 2 bases to trimming and J lost 4 bases; unmatched junction nucleotides: 10. The CDR3 contains 17 residues. CDR1 and CDR2 (germline): MGHRA, YSYEKL. CDR3 nucleotide sequence: TGCGCCAGCAGCCAACGGACCGGACAGGCCGATAATGAAAAACTGTTTTTT. Translation: CASSQRTGQADNEKLFF.

This chain links TRBV29-1 with TRBJ2-7; TRBD1 might be the D (6 bases). V was cut by 4 bases and J by 2 bases, with 15 bases left in between. Germline V gives CDR1 SQVTM, CDR2 ANQGSEA. CDR3 length: 14 residues. The CDR3 bases are TGCAGCGTTGTGACGCAGGGGCTTACCTACGAGCAGTACTTC. Protein: CSVVTQGLTYEQYF.

Only a few counts were recorded for this clonotype. The chain recombines TRBV6-2 or TRBV6-3 with TRBJ2-7, with TRBD1 matching over 12 bases. V lost 6 bases, J lost 4 bases, and 7 bases stayed unmatched. The V gene's germline CDR1 is MNHEY and CDR2 SVGEGT. This CDR3 contains 15 residues. In nucleotides, the CDR3 is TGTGCCAGCAGATCCCGGGACAGGGGGCGGTACGAGCAGTACGTC. Its translation: CASRSRDRGRYEQYV.

This chain links TRBV12-3 or TRBV12-4 with TRBJ2-2; 14 nucleotides line up with TRBD2. V trimming: 6 bases; J trimming: 3 bases; junction bases outside the gene matches: 3. The CDR3 extends over 16 amino acids. The CDR3 DNA sequence: TGTGCCAGCAGCAGGACTAGCGGGAGGTACACCGGGGAGCTGTTTTTT. Translation gives CASSRTSGRYTGELFF.

The table lists this clonotype with many counts. This sequence joins TRBV12-3 or TRBV12-4 and TRBJ2-1; the D is unclear. The length of the CDR3 is 15 residues. Trimming cost V 2 bases and J 4 bases, with 12 bases left between them. In DNA, the CDR3 is TGTGCCAGCAGTTTAAGGGATAGAGAATACAATGAGCAGTTCTTC. Protein sequence: CASSLRDREYNEQFF.

The table lists this clonotype with a few counts. This chain links TRBV6-5 with TRBJ2-2; 9 nucleotides align to TRBD2. The CDR3 contains 17 residues. CDR1 and CDR2 from the germline V gene are MNHEY and SVGAGI. V shed 1 base, J shed 5 bases, and the junction held 8 bases outside the gene matches. CDR3 protein: CASSYYWVAGETGELFF. CDR3 coding DNA: TGTGCCAGCAGTTACTATTGGGTAGCGGGAGAAACCGGGGAGCTGTTTTTT.

The V gene is TRBV11-2, the J gene TRBJ2-1, with D perhaps TRBD1 (6 bases). V was clipped by 5 bases and J by 4 bases, with 15 bases between them. There are 15 residues in the CDR3. Looked up from germline, CDR1 is SGHAT and CDR2 is FQNNGV. In DNA form, the CDR3 reads TGTGCCAGCAGCCGAATCCGGGACACTTACAATGAGCAGTTCTTC. Translation gives CASSRIRDTYNEQFF. Together with reference TRBV11-2 and TRBJ2-1, the CDR3 gives the full variable domain: EAGVAQSPRYKIIEKRQSVAFWCNPISGHATLYWYQQILGQGPKLLIQFQNNGVVDDSQLPKDRFSAERLKGVDSTLKIQPAKLEDSAVYLCASSRIRDTYNEQFFGPGTRLTVL.

The chain combines TRBV5-1 with TRBJ2-7, with TRBD2 identical over 10 bases. Germline V lookup: CDR1 SGHRS, CDR2 YFSETQ. The junction had 9 bases not matched to a gene; V was cut back by 4 bases and J by 2 bases. This CDR3 is built from 16 residues. In DNA, the CDR3 is TGCGCCAGCAGCACCCTATCTAGCGGGAGCACCTACGAGCAGTACTTC. It translates to CASSTLSSGSTYEQYF. Looking up the rest from reference TRBV5-1 and TRBJ2-7 gives the full variable domain: KAGVTQTPRYLIKTRGQQVTLSCSPISGHRSVSWYQQTPGQGLQFLFEYFSETQRNKGNFPGRFSGRQFSNSRSEMNVSTLELGDSALYLCASSTLSSGSTYEQYFGPGTRLTVT.

This clonotype was seen only a few times. The chain is built from TRBV12-3 or TRBV12-4 and TRBJ1-2; D gene ambiguous. The V and J ends lost 2 bases and 4 bases respectively, with 8 bases between them. This CDR3 region has 13 residues. The CDR3 is CASSLQTSYGYTF. The CDR3 coding sequence is TGTGCCAGCAGTTTACAGACGTCCTATGGCTACACCTTC.

The CDR3 spells CASSPKTDYSGNTIYF. CDR3 nucleotides: TGCGCCAGCAGCCCCAAGACAGACTACTCTGGAAACACCATATATTTT. The gene calls are TRBV4-1 and TRBJ1-3; a possible D gene is TRBD1 (5 bases). Looked up from germline, CDR1 is MGHRA and CDR2 is YSYEKL. The CDR3 covers 16 residues. V was clipped by 4 bases and J by 0 bases, with 13 bases between them.

This chain links TRBV18 with TRBJ1-1, with D tentatively TRBD1 (5 bases). V was cut by 3 bases and J by 8 bases, with 13 bases left in between. Germline CDR1 reads KGHSH; CDR2 reads LQKENI. This CDR3 region has 13 residues. The CDR3 sequence: CASSPSMGGEAFF. In DNA form, the CDR3 reads TGTGCCAGCTCACCGTCGATGGGGGGGGAAGCTTTCTTT.

This clonotype was seen only a few times. The gene calls are TRBV6-5 and TRBJ2-5; possibly TRBD1 for D (7 bases). V lost 4 bases, J lost 7 bases, and 22 bases lay in between. The germline CDR1 and CDR2 sequences are MNHEY and SVGAGI. The CDR3 extends over 16 amino acids. CDR3 residues: CASSSEGQTIRGTQYF. CDR3 coding DNA: TGTGCCAGCAGTTCGGAGGGACAGACGATTCGAGGGACCCAGTACTTC.

The chain has TRBV7-2 and TRBJ2-1; the D gene is possibly TRBD1 (5 bases). CDR3 length: 13 amino acids. Trimming pared 5 bases from V and 9 bases from J, leaving 14 bases between. Germline V CDR1 and CDR2: SGHTA, FQGNSA. CDR3 protein: CASSIDQGGEQFF. As DNA, the CDR3 is TGTGCCAGCAGCATCGACCAGGGCGGTGAGCAGTTCTTC.

V usage is TRBV7-2 and J usage is TRBJ2-2; D could derive from TRBD1 or TRBD2 (5 bases each). The CDR3 consists of 14 residues. Germline V gives CDR1 SGHTA, CDR2 FQGNSA. Trimming took off 0 bases at V and 6 bases at J, with 8 bases between the two ends. The CDR3 bases are TGTGCCAGCAGCTTAGCGGGGGACGCCGGGGAGCTGTTTTTT. Its protein is CASSLAGDAGELFF.

This clonotype was observed a few times. The J gene is TRBJ2-4, the V gene TRBV19, with TRBD2 matching over 14 bases. Trimming at V came to 7 bases and at J to 8 bases, leaving 13 bases not matched to a gene. The CDR3 covers 17 residues. The germline gives CDR1 LNHDA, CDR2 SQIVND (reference sequence). DNA for the CDR3: TGTGCCAGTACCGTCTCGACTAGCGGGAGGGCTAAGGACATTCAGTACTTC. Translating gives CASTVSTSGRAKDIQYF.